Given below is one T cell receptor (beta chain) in context. The assay was immunoSEQ multiplex PCR, and TCRdb's table has in-frame clones only and misses some. The sample consists of roughly 270,000 clones, roughly 85% of them appearing once. This entry is derived from a study of blood T cell repertoires in COVID-19. Study context: Some COVID-19 samples were acute and others convalescent; all came from the United States, Italy and Spain.

Looked up from germline, CDR1 is SGHRS and CDR2 is YFSETQ. The CDR3 is made up of 15 amino acids. Trimming took off 2 bases at V and 4 bases at J, with 15 bases between the two ends. V and J are TRBV5-1 and TRBJ1-1; possible D gene TRBD1, 5 bases. This TCR came from a man in his fifties with active or convalescent COVID-19. The specimen sequenced was peripheral blood. CDR3 protein: CASSLSTAGVTEAFF. CDR3 nucleotide sequence: TGCGCCAGCAGCTTATCTACCGCGGGGGTCACTGAAGCTTTCTTT.